The next 5 T cell receptor beta chains were all read from a single sample in a study of T cells after yellow fever vaccination. MiXCR, applied by TCRdb to the 5' RACE reads, yields one record per CDR3 protein. Altogether approximately 85,000 distinct CDR3 sequences are present, more than 10% being singletons, with the ten largest covering roughly 24%. The material sequenced was CD8+ T cells not binding an NS4B(214-222) dextramer, sorted from PBMCs, taken more than 20 days after the first yellow fever vaccination. The receptors were sampled from a man aged 18 to 29 who received the YFV17D yellow fever vaccine.

This clonotype showed up just a few times. The J gene is TRBJ1-5, the V gene TRBV6-2 or TRBV6-3, with D uncertain. Trimming took 4 bases from V and 2 from J, leaving 15 bases between them. Germline CDR1 MNHEY, CDR2 SVGEGT. This CDR3 is 16 amino acids long. In DNA form, the CDR3 reads TGTGCCAGCAGTTTTGGTCCCGGGAGCGGCAATCAGCCCCAGCATTTT. Translated, it gives CASSFGPGSGNQPQHF.

This clonotype was picked up many times. The chain uses TRBV6-5 and TRBJ1-5, with a tentative D call TRBD1 (6 bases). The V end lost 6 bases, the J end lost 4 bases, and 7 bases lay between the germline ends. The CDR3 totals 12 residues. Germline V CDR1 and CDR2: MNHEY, SVGAGI. CDR3 sequence: CASSTGNQPQHF. CDR3 nucleotide sequence: TGTGCCAGCAGCACAGGGAATCAGCCCCAGCATTTT.

The J gene is TRBJ2-3, the V gene TRBV10-1; D call uncertain. The CDR3 length is 13 residues. Trimming shortened V by 1 base and J by 4 bases, and 6 bases separated the two germline ends. Germline V gives CDR1 WNHNN, CDR2 SYGVQD (reference sequence). The DNA of the CDR3 is TGCGCCAGCAGTGAGTTTGGGGCAGATACGCAGTATTTT. It translates to CASSEFGADTQYF.

This sequence joins TRBV12-3 or TRBV12-4 and TRBJ2-4, with D unresolved. The CDR3 runs 14 residues. V was shortened by 1 base and J by 4 bases, with 8 bases between the two germline ends. CDR3 in amino acids: CASSLVQSKNIQYF. CDR3 DNA: TGTGCCAGCAGTTTAGTACAGTCAAAAAACATTCAGTACTTC.

The rearrangement links TRBV12-2 to TRBJ2-6; the D call TRBD2 from the table was never checked on the DNA. TRBV12-2 is a recognized pseudogene. The CDR3 runs 22 residues. Here the CDR3 DNA reads TGTGCAAGTCGCTTCTCGAGACGAAAAACCGGAAAGGGCCTCTCTGGGGCCAACGTCCTGACTTTC. As protein: CASRFSRRKTGKGLSGANVLTF.